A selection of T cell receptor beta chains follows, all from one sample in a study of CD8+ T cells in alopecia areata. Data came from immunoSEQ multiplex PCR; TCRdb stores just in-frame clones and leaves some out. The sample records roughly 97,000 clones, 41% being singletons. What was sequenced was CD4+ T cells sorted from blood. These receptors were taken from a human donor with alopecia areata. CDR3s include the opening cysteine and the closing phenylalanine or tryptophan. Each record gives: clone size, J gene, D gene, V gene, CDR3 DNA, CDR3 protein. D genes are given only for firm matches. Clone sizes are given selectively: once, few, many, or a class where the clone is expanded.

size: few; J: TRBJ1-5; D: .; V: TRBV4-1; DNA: TGCGCCAGCAGCCAAGAAATCAGGAGCAATCAGCCCCAGCATTTT; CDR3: CASSQEIRSNQPQHF
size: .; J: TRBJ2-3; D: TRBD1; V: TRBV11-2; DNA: TGTGCCAGCTACAACGACAGGGCGGCAAATACGCAGTATTTT; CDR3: CASYNDRAANTQYF
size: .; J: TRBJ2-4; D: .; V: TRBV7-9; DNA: TGTGCCAGCAGCTTGGGGGACGCGAACATTCAGTACTTC; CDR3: CASSLGDANIQYF
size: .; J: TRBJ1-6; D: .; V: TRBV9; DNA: TGTGCCAGCAGCCCTCTTCGGGGGTTAAATTCACCCCTCCACTTT; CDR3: CASSPLRGLNSPLHF
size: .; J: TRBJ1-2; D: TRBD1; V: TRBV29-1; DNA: TGCAGCGTTGAAAGGACAGGGGCCCCTAACTATGGCTACACCTTC; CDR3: CSVERTGAPNYGYTF
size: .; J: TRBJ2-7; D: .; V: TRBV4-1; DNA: TGCGCCAGCAGCCAAGAGGCCAAAGTCTACGAGCAGTACTTC; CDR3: CASSQEAKVYEQYF
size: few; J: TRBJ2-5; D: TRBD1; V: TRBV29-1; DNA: TGCAGCGCTTCGACAGGGGGGAACCAAGAGACCCAGTACTTC; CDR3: CSASTGGNQETQYF
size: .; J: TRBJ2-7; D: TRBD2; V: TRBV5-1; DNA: TGCGCCAGCACCGTAGCGGGAGGGCGCGACGAGCAGTACTTC; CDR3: CASTVAGGRDEQYF
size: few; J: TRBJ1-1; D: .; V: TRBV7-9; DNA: TGTGCCAGCAGCTTGATAGACAGGCGGGACACTGAAGCTTTCTTT; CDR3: CASSLIDRRDTEAFF
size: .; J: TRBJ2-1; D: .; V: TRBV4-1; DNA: TGCGCCAGCAGCACTCTGGGGTTCGGAGAGCAGTTCTTC; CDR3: CASSTLGFGEQFF
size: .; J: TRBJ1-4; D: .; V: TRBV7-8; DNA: TGTGCCAGCAGAGCCGGGATCTCCAAAGAAAAACTGTTTTTT; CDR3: CASRAGISKEKLFF
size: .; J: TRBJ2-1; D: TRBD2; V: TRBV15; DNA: TGTGCCACCAGCACAGGGACTAGCGGGACAAATGAGCAGTTCTTC; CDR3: CATSTGTSGTNEQFF
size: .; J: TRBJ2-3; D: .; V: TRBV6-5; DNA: TGTGCCAGCAGTTACAGCCTGGCACTAAATACGCAGTATTTT; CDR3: CASSYSLALNTQYF
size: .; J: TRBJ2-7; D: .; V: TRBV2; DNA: TGTGCCAGCAGTTCAGACAGCTACGAGCAGTACTTC; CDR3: CASSSDSYEQYF
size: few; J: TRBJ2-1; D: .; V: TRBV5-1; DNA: TGCGCCAGCAGCTTGGGACCCAACAATGAGCAGTTCTTC; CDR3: CASSLGPNNEQFF
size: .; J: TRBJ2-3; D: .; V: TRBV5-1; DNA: TGCGCCAGCAGCTTTATGACAGATACGCAGTATTTT; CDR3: CASSFMTDTQYF
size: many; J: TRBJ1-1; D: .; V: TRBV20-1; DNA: TGCAGTGCGTCCCCCTCGACTGAAGCTTTCTTT; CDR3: CSASPSTEAFF
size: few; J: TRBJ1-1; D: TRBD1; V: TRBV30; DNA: TGTGCCTGGAGTGGGGACAGGTTGAACACTGAAGCTTTCTTT; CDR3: CAWSGDRLNTEAFF
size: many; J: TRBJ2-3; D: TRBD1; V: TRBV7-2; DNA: TGTGCCAGCAGCTCACCCTGGGACAGGGGGCGCACAGATACGCAGTATTTT; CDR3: CASSSPWDRGRTDTQYF
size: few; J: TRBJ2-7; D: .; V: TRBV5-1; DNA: TGCGCCAGCAGCTTGGGTCTATGGAGAACACCTACAGGGTCGGGGTCCTACGAGCAGTACTTC; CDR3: CASSLGLWRTPTGSGSYEQYF
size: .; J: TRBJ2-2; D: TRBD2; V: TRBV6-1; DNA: TGTGCCAGCAGTGTAACTAGCGGGAACACCGGGGAGCTGTTTTTT; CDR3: CASSVTSGNTGELFF
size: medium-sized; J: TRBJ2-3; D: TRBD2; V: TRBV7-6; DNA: TGTGCCAGCAGCTATCCAGACCTTAGCGGGCCTAGCACAGATACGCAGTATTTT; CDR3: CASSYPDLSGPSTDTQYF
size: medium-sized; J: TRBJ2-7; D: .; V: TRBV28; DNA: TGTGCCACCAACGACAGAACCTACGAGCAGTACTTC; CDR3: CATNDRTYEQYF
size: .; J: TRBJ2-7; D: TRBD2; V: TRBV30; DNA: TGTGCCTGGAGTAAGGAGCGGGAGGTAGACGAGCAGTACTTC; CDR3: CAWSKEREVDEQYF
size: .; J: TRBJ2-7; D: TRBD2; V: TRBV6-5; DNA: TGTGCCAGCAGTTACTCTGCTAGCGGAGCCCTTTACGAGCAGTACTTC; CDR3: CASSYSASGALYEQYF
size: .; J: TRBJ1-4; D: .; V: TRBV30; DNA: TGTGCCTGGGGTTACGGAGCAACTAATGAAAAACTGTTTTTT; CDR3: CAWGYGATNEKLFF
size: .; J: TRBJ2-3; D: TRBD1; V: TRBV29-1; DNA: TGCAGCGTTGTTTCGGGACAGGGGTTATATACGCAGTATTTT; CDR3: CSVVSGQGLYTQYF
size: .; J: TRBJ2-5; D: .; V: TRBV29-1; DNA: TGCAGCGTTGGGTTTGAGACCCAGTACTTC; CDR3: CSVGFETQYF
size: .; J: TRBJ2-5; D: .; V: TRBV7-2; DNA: TGTGCCAGCAGCTTAGTTCAGGTGGCGGAGACCCAGTACTTC; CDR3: CASSLVQVAETQYF
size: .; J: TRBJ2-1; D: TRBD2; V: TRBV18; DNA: TGTGCCAGCTCACCACCGGGACTAGCGGGAGGGCCGGATGAGCAGTTCTTC; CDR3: CASSPPGLAGGPDEQFF
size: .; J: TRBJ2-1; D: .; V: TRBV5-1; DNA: TGCGCCAGCAGCTTGACGGGCTACAATGAGCAGTTCTTC; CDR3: CASSLTGYNEQFF
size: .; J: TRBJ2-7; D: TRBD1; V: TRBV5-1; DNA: TGCGCCAGCAGCTTGGGACAGGGACCCTACGAGCAGTACTTC; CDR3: CASSLGQGPYEQYF
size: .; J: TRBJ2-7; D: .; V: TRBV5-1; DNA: TGCGCCAGCAGCCCGGAATCCTACGAGCAGTACTTC; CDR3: CASSPESYEQYF
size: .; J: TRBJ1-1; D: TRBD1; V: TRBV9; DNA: TGTGCCAGCAGCGTTACCCAGGGGGCATTCGGCACTGAAGCTTTCTTT; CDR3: CASSVTQGAFGTEAFF
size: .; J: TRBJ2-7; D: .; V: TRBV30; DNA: TGTGCCTTACGACAGTCGGCCTACGAGCAGTACTTC; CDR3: CALRQSAYEQYF
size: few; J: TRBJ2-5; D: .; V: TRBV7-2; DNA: TGTGCCAGCAGCCTCGAGAGGGGGACCCAGTACTTC; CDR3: CASSLERGTQYF
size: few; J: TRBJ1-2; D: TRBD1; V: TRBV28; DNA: TGTGCCAGCGAGGGACAGGGGGCCTATGGCTACACCTTC; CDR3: CASEGQGAYGYTF
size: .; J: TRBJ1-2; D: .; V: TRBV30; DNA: TGTGCCTGGAGACGACAAGCTGATAAAACCCTCTTC; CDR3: CAWRRQADKTLF
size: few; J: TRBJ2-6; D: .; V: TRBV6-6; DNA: TGTGCCAGCAGTTACTCGTGGGGCTCTGGGGCCAACGTCCTGACTTTC; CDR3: CASSYSWGSGANVLTF
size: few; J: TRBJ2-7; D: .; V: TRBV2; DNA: TGTGCCAGCATCCGGGAAATTAGCTCCTACGAGCAGTACTTC; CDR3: CASIREISSYEQYF
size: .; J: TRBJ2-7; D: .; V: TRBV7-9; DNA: TGTGCCAGCAGCTTAGCGTTGGGGGCCGGCTACGAGCAGTACTTC; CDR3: CASSLALGAGYEQYF
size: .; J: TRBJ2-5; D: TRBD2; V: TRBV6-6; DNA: TGTGCCAGCAGTTACACGGGAGGACCACAAGAGACCCAGTACTTC; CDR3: CASSYTGGPQETQYF
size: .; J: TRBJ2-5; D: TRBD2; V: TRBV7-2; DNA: TGTGCCAGCAGCCGTGAGCCGACTAGCGGGGGGGAAGGATTGTACTTC; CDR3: CASSREPTSGGEGLYF
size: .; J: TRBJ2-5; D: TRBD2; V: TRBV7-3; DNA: TGTGCCAGCAGCTTAGGGACTAGCGGGGGAGAGACCCAGTACTTC; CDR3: CASSLGTSGGETQYF
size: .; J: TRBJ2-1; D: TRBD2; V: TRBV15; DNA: TGTGCCACCAGCAGAGATTTGCTAGCGGAGTTCTTC; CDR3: CATSRDLLAEFF
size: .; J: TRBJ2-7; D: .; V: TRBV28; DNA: TGTGCCAGCAGTTTATACGGCTTCCTCGGGGAGCAGTACTTC; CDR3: CASSLYGFLGEQYF
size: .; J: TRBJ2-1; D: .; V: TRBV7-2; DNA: TGTGCCAGCAGCTTAGGAGGCGGGCCCGGTGAGCAGTTCTTC; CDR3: CASSLGGGPGEQFF
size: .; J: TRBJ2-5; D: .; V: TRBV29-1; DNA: TGCAGCGTTGAATGGTTAAGTTCTCCACAAGAGACCCAGTACTTC; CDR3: CSVEWLSSPQETQYF
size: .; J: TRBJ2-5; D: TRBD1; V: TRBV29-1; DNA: TGCAGCGTGACAGGGGAAGAGACCCAGTACTTC; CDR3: CSVTGEETQYF
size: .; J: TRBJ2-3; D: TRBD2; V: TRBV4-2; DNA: TGTGCCAGCAGCCAACTCCTTAGCGGGGGGACCACAGATACGCAGTATTTT; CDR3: CASSQLLSGGTTDTQYF
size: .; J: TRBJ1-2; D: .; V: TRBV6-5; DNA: TGTGCCACCAACCCCGGCGAGGGGCGCCTCTATGGCTACACCTTC; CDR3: CATNPGEGRLYGYTF